This T cell receptor (beta chain) was recovered during a study of blood T cell repertoires in COVID-19. As handled by the study authors: Estimated nucleated cell counts came from reference gene primer amplification. Assay used: immunoSEQ multiplex PCR; TCRdb lists only in-frame clones, some missing. V, J and clone size are those of that table, while D and trimming were read from the DNA. The sample lists 350,000 or so clones, around nine tenths occurring once. The germline V gene encodes CDR1 MNHEY and CDR2 SVGAGI. Losses at the gene ends were 5 bases for V and 1 base for J; bases not matched to a gene: 3. The CDR3 is 14 residues long. Across about two dozen US areas, participants ranged in age from roughly 18 to 95 years. Categorization into cohorts depended on clinical history that participants reported. No more than 2 weeks before study entry, exposed participants had met a case of COVID-19.

The chain combines TRBV6-5 with TRBJ2-3; 7 bases align to TRBD2. Sequencing was performed on PBMCs or T cells enriched from blood (not recorded which). The TCR comes from a woman aged 25 to 45 who had been exposed to COVID-19. CDR3 sequence reads: CASSSGTRTDTQYF. The CDR3 DNA is TGTGCCAGCAGTAGCGGGACCCGCACAGATACGCAGTATTTT.